The clone carrying this T cell receptor beta chain was recorded a few times. No antigen is known for it. This may be a read error: a much more frequent sequence differs by one nucleotide. The data belong to a study of CD8+CD57+ T cells in acquired aplastic anemia. Study information: The mean DNA yield obtained from sorted CD4+ and CD8+ cells came to roughly 3 ug. CD4+ reads averaged approximately 11 million in healthy donors.

Profiling that covered TCR beta VDJ and CDR3 relied on genomic DNA as its template. One entry per CDR3 protein results from TCRdb running MiXCR on the reads. The sample lists about 180,000 distinct CDR3 sequences, 40% to 55% occurring once. The study's findings and limits: Found in both controls and patients were fewer than 35 CD8+ CDR3 sequences.

The CDR3 contains 16 residues. Per germline, CDR1 SGHRS and CDR2 YFSETQ. The source is a human donor in good health. Input material: sorted CD4+, CD8+, or CD8+CD57+ T cells (not recorded which) from PBMCs. The chain is built from TRBV5-1 and TRBJ1-2; 7 bases map to TRBD1. CDR3 bases: TGCGCCGGCAGCTTCCTCCGGGACAGTCAAACCTATGGCTACACCTTC. This sequence encodes CAGSFLRDSQTYGYTF.